This T cell receptor beta chain derives from a study of post-analysis software for immune sequencing data. Germline CDR1 is MNHEY and CDR2 is SVGAGI. V shed 1 base and J shed 5 bases, with 14 bases lying between them. This CDR3 has 15 amino acids. Carried by the TCR beta cDNA libraries were unique molecular identifiers. TCRdb used MiXCR to reprocess the PCR reads, holding one entry per CDR3 protein. The sample lists some 700,000 distinct CDR3 sequences, approximately 59% occurring once. Overall study results and limits: In patients, about 5 TRBV segments were more frequent than in controls, with TRBV5-6, TRBV5-1 and TRBV20-1 among them.

About this clonotype: Its matching antigen is unknown.

This TCR came from a girl aged 2-10 years with multiple sclerosis. Specimen: blood. The rearrangement links TRBV6-5 to TRBJ1-2; no reliable D call. The CDR3, as DNA: TGTGCCAGCAGTTACTGGGCCTCAAGTCGGTATGGCTACACCTTC. Its translation: CASSYWASSRYGYTF.